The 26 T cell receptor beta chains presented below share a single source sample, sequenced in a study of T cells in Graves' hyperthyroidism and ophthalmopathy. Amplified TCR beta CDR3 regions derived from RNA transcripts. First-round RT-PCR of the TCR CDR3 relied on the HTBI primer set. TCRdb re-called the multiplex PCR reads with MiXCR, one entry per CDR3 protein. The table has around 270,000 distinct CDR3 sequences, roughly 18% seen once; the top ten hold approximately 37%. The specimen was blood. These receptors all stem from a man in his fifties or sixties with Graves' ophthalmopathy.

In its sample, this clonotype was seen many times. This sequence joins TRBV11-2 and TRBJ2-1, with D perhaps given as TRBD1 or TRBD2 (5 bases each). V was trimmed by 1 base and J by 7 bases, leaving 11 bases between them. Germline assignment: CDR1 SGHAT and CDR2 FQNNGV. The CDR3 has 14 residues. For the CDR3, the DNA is TGTGCCAGCAGCTTAGCGGGACGGCAGAATGAGCAGTTCTTC. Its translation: CASSLAGRQNEQFF.

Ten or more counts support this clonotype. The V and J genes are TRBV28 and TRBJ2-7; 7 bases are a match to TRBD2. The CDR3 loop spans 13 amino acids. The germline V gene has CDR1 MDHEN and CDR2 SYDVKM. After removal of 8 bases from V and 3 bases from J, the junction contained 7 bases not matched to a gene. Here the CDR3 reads CASWGGRVYEQYF. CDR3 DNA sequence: TGTGCCAGCTGGGGCGGGAGAGTCTACGAGCAGTACTTC.

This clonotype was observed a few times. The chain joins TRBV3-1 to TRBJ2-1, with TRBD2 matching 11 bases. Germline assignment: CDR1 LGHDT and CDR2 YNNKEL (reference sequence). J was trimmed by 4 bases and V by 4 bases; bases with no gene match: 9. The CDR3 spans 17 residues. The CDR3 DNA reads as TGTGCCAGCAGCCCGCAGGTAGCGGGAGGGAAATACAATGAGCAGTTCTTC. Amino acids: CASSPQVAGGKYNEQFF.

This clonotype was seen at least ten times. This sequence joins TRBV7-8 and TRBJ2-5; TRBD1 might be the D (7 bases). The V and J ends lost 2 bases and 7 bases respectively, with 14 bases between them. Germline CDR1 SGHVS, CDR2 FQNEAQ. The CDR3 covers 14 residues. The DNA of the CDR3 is TGTGCCAGCAGCTTACTTCGACAGGGAGGGACCCAGTACTTC. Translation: CASSLLRQGGTQYF.

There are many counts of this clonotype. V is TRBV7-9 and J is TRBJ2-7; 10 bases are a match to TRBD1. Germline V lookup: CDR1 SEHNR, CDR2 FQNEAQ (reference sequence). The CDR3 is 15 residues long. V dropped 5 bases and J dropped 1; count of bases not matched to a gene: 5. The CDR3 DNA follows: TGTGCCAGCAGCCCTCGGGGACAGGGGTCCTACGAGCAGTACTTC. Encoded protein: CASSPRGQGSYEQYF.

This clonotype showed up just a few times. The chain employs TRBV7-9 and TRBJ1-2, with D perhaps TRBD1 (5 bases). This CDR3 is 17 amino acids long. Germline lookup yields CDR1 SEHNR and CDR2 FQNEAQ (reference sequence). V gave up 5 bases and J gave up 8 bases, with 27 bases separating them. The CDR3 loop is CASSARGSRSEMNGYTF. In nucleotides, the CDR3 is TGTGCCAGCAGCGCACGGGGGAGTCGCTCAGAGATGAACGGCTACACCTTC.

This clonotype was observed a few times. The CDR3 sequence is CASSAIAGAYNEQFF. CDR3 bases: TGTGCCAGCAGCGCTATAGCGGGAGCCTACAATGAGCAGTTCTTC. V is TRBV9 and J is TRBJ2-1; TRBD2 matches at 9 bases. The CDR3 loop spans 15 amino acids. Germline V gives CDR1 SGDLS, CDR2 YYNGEE. V gave up 3 bases and J gave up 2 bases; unmatched junction bases: 3.

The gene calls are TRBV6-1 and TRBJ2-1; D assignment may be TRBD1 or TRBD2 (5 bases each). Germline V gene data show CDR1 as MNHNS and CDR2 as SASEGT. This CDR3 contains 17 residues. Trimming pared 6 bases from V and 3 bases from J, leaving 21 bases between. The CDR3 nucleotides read TGTGCCAGCAGCTTCGCCCCCGGGACCCCTAACTACAATGAGCAGTTCTTC. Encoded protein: CASSFAPGTPNYNEQFF.

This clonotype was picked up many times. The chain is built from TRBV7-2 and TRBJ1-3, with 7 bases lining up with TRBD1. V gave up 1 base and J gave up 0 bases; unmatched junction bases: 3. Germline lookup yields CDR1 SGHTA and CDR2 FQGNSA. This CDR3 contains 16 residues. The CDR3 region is CASSLGGTASGNTIYF. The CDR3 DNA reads TGTGCCAGCAGCTTAGGCGGGACAGCCTCTGGAAACACCATATATTTT.

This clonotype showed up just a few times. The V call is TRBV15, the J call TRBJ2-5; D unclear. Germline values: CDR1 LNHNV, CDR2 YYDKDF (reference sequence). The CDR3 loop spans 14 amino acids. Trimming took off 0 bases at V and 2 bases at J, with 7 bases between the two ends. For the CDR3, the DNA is TGTGCCACCAGCAGAGAGGGCATGCAAGAGACCCAGTACTTC. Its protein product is CATSREGMQETQYF.

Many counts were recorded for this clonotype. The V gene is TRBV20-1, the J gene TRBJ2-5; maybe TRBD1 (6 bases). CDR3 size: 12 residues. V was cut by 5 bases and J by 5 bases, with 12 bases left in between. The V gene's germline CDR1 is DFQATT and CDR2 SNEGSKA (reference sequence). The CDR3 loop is CSALRGSETQYF. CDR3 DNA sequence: TGCAGTGCTCTTAGGGGGTCGGAGACCCAGTACTTC.

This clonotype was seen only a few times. CDR3 sequence (DNA): TGCAGCGTTGCGGCAGATCATGGCTACACCTTC. Residues: CSVAADHGYTF. The chain has TRBV29-1 and TRBJ1-2; D is uncertain. V lost 4 bases to trimming and J lost 6 bases, with 9 bases between them. The CDR3 is 11 amino acids. Germline loops: CDR1 SQVTM, CDR2 ANQGSEA.

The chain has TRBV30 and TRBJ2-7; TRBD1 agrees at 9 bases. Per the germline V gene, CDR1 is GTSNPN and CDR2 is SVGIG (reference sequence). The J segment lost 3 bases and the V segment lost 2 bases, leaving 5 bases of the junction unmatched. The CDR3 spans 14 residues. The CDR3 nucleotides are TGTGCCTGGAGTTCCGGGACAGGGAGCTACGAGCAGTACTTC. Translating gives CAWSSGTGSYEQYF.

In DNA, the CDR3 is TGTGCCCCCGCTGGTCTAGGAGGGGGAAACACCGGGGAGCTGTTTTTT. Residues: CAPAGLGGGNTGELFF. This chain uses TRBV7-9 with TRBJ2-2; the D call may be TRBD1 or TRBD2 (6 bases each). CDR3 size: 16 residues. V lost 11 bases and J lost 2, with 21 bases in between. Per the germline V gene, CDR1 is SEHNR and CDR2 is FQNEAQ (reference sequence).

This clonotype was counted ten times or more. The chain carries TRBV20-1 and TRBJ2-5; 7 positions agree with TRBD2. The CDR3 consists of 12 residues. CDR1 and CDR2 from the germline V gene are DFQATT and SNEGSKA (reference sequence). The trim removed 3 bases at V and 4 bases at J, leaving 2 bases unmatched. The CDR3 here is CSASPGGETQYF. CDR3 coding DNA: TGCAGTGCTAGTCCGGGGGGAGAGACCCAGTACTTC.

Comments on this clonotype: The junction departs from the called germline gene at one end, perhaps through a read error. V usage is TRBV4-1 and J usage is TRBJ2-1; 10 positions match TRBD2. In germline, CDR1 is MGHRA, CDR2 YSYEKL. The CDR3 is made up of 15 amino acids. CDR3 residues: CTSSLRTSGLNEQFF. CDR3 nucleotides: TGCACCAGCAGCCTACGGACTAGCGGCCTCAATGAGCAGTTCTTC.

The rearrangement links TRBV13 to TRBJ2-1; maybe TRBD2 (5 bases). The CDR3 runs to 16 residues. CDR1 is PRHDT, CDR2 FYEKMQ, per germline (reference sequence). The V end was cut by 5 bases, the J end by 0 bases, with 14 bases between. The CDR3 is CASSPWGVSSYNEQFF. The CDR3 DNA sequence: TGTGCCAGCAGCCCATGGGGAGTCAGCTCCTACAATGAGCAGTTCTTC.

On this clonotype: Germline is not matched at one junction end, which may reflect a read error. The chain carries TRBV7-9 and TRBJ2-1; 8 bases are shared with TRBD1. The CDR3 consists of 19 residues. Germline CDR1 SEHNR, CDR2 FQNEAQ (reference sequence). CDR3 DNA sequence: TGTGCCAGCAGCCTACCTTACCCGGACAGGGCGGTCTCCTACAATGAGCAGCTCTTC. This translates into CASSLPYPDRAVSYNEQLF.

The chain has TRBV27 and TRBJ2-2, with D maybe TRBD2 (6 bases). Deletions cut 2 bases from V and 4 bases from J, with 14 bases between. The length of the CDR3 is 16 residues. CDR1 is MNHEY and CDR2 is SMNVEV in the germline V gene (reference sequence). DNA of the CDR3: TGTGCCAGCAGTTTACGACCGGGAGAGGGCACCGGGGAGCTGTTTTTT. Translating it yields CASSLRPGEGTGELFF.

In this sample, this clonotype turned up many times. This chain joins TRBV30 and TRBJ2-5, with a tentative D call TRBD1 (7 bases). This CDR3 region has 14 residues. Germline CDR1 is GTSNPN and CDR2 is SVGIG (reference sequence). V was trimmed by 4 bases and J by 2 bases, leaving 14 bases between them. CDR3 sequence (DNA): TGTGCCTGGAAAGGGGGCGCGGGACAAGAGACCCAGTACTTC. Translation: CAWKGGAGQETQYF.

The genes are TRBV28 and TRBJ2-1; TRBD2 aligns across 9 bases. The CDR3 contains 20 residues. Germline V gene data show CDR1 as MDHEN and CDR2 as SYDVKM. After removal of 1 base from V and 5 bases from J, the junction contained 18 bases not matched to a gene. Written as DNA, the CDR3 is TGTGCCAGCAGTTTATTGGGCTTTCCGAGTCGGCGGGAGGGGGACAATGAGCAGTTCTTC. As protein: CASSLLGFPSRREGDNEQFF.

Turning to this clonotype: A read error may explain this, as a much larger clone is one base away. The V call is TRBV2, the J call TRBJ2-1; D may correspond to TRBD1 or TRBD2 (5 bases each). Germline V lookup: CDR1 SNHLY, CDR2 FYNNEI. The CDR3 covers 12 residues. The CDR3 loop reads CASTGGQNGQFF. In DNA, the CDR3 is TGTGCCAGCACTGGGGGTCAGAATGGGCAGTTCTTC.

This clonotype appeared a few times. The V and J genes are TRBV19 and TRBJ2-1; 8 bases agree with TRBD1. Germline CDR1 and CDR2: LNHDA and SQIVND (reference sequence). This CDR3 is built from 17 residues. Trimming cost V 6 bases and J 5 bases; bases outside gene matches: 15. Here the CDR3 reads CASRPGQGVLSNNEQFF. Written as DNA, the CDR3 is TGTGCCAGTAGACCCGGACAGGGTGTGCTTTCTAACAATGAGCAGTTCTTC.

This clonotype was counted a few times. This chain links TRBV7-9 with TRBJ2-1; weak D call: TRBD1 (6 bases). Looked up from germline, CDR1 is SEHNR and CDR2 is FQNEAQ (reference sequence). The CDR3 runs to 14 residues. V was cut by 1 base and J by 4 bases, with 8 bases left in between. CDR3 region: CASSLVGQYNEQFF. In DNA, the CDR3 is TGTGCCAGCAGCTTAGTGGGACAATACAATGAGCAGTTCTTC.

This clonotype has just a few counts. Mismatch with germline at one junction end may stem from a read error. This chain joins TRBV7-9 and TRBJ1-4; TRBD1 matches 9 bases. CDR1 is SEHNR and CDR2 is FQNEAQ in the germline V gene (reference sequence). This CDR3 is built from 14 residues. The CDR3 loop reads CASSWTGVNEKLFF. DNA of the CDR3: TGCGCCAGCAGCTGGACAGGGGTTAATGAAAAACTGTTTTTT. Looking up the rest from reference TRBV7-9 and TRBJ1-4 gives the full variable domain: DTGVSQNPRHKITKRGQNVTFRCDPISEHNRLYWYRQTLGQGPEFLTYFQNEAQLEKSRLLSDRFSAERPKGSFSTLEIQRTEQGDSAMYLCASSWTGVNEKLFFGSGTQLSVL.

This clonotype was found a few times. Here the CDR3 reads CASSPFLGLIRATEAFF. CDR3 bases: TGTGCCAGCAGCCCGTTTCTGGGGTTAATTAGGGCCACTGAAGCTTTCTTT. The chain carries TRBV9 and TRBJ1-1; D remains ambiguous. Trimming took off 4 bases at V and 4 bases at J, with 23 bases between the two ends. Looked up from germline, CDR1 is SGDLS and CDR2 is YYNGEE. The CDR3 loop spans 17 amino acids.